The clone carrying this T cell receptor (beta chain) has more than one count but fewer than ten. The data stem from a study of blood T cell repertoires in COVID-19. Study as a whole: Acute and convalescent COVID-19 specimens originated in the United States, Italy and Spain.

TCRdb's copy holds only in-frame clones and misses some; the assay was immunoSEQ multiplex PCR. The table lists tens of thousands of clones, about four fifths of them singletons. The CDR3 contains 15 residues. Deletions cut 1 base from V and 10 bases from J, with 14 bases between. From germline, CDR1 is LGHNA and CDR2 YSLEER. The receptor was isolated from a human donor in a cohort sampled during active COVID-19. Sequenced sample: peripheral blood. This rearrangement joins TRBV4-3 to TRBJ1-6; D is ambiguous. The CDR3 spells CASSQGRTDTSPLHF. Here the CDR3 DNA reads TGCGCCAGCAGCCAAGGGAGGACGGATACATCACCCCTCCACTTT.